Here is one T cell receptor (beta chain) with its context. Germline CDR1 and CDR2: MNHEY and SVGEGT. Trimming cost V 6 bases and J 1 base; bases outside gene matches: 4. This CDR3 has 14 residues. This entry comes from a study of blood T cell repertoires in COVID-19. TCRdb's table, derived via immunoSEQ multiplex PCR, lists solely in-frame clones and lacks some. The sample lists about 280,000 clones, approximately 85% occurring once. This receptor was identified in a human donor in a cohort sampled during active COVID-19. The gene calls are TRBV6-2 or TRBV6-3 and TRBJ2-5, with 8 bases lining up with TRBD2. Sequencing used peripheral blood. DNA for the CDR3: TGTGCCAGCAGCTTAACTAGCGGCCAAGAGACCCAGTACTTC. It translates to CASSLTSGQETQYF.